This TCR beta chain was observed in a study of neoadjuvant anti-PD-1 for oral cavity cancer. Study overall: Most patients had three to four biweekly doses of 3 mg/kg nivolumab before resection. Patients without progression got a fourth dose around day 43. General study results and limits: Non-responders to neoadjuvant nivolumab had significantly more clonal PBMC T cells than responders.

Regarding time point: after neoadjuvant nivolumab, at surgical resection. These oral cavity squamous cell carcinomas were HPV-negative and locally advanced. Concerning this clone itself: What it binds is not known.

Trimming left V 4 bases short and J 4 bases short, with 7 bases between. This CDR3 has 11 amino acids. Germline V gives CDR1 SQVTM, CDR2 ANQGSEA. Data came from immunoSEQ multiplex PCR; TCRdb stores just in-frame clones and leaves some out. There are some 31,000 clones in the sample; more than 65% occur only once, and 3% to 4% lies in the top ten. The clonotype was recovered from a person aged 40 to 85 with oral cavity squamous cell carcinoma. The rearrangement uses TRBV29-1 and TRBJ2-5; D ambiguous. The source material was PBMCs, sampled after nivolumab (anti-PD-1) treatment. The CDR3 DNA reads as TGCAGCGTTGTATGTGGAGAGACCCAGTACTTC. Its protein is CSVVCGETQYF.